The clone carrying this TCR beta chain was observed a handful of times. TCRdb itself ran the 5' RACE reads through MiXCR, one entry per CDR3 protein. The table includes approximately 440,000 distinct CDR3 sequences, around 19% detected once. This sample stems from a study of T-cell memory formation after mild COVID-19. The germline V gene has CDR1 SGHRS and CDR2 YFSETQ. The CDR3 covers 18 residues. The trim removed 0 bases at V and 4 bases at J, leaving 8 bases unmatched. The sequencing sample was made of PBMCs or a T cell subset sorted from them (not recorded which). The clonotype comes from an adult woman who had mild COVID-19 (a few samples of this study predate the infection). Cell type and time point are not known. The J gene is TRBJ2-6, the V gene TRBV5-1; 9 bases agree with TRBD1. CDR3 DNA: TGCGCCAGCAGCTTGGTGTCCAGGGACAGGGCCGGGGCCAACGTCCTGACTTTC. It yields the protein CASSLVSRDRAGANVLTF.